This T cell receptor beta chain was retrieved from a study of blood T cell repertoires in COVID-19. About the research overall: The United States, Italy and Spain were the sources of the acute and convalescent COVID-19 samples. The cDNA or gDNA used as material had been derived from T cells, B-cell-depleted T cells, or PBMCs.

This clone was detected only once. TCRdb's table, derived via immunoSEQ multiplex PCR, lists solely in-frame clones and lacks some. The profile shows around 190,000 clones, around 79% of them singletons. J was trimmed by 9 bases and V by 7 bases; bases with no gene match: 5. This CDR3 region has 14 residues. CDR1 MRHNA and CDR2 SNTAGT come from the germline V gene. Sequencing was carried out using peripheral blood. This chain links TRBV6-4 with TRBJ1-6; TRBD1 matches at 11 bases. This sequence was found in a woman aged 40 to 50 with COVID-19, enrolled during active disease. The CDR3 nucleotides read TGTGCCAGCAAGGACAGGGGGCTCGCTTCACCCCTCCACTTT. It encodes CASKDRGLASPLHF.